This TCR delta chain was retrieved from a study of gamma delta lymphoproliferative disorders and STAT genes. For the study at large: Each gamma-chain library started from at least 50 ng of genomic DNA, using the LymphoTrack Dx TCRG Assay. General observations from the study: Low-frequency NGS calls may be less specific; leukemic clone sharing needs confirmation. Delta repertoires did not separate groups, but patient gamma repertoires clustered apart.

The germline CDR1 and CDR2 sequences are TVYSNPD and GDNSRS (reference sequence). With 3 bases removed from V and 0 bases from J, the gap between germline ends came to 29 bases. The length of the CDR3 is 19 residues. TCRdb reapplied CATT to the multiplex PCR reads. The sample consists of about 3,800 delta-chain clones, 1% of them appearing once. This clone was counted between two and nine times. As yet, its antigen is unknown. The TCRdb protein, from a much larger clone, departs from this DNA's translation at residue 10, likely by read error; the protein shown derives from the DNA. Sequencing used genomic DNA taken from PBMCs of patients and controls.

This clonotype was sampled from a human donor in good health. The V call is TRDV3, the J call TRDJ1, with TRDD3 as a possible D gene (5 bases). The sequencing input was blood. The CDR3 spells CAFLTLSPGTSLYTDKLIF. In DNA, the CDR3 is TGTGCCTTCCTAACCTTGTCCCCTGGGACCTCACTGTACACCGATAAACTCATCTTT.